Listed here are 8 T cell receptor beta chains from one sample, sequenced in a study of read filtering for tumor transcriptome and immune sequencing. From 350 to 500 ng of RNA, a library with molecular barcoded alpha/delta and beta/gamma adaptors was made. Via MiXCR, TCRdb re-called the reads, giving one row per CDR3 protein. The table lists 100,000 to 150,000 distinct CDR3 sequences, about 12% of them singletons. Specimen: a population of CD138-negative cells sorted from bone marrow. These receptors were taken from a donor aged 40 or older with multiple myeloma.

The chain employs TRBV29-1 and TRBJ1-3, with D possibly being TRBD1 (6 bases). Trimming left V 0 bases short and J 0 bases short, with 12 bases between. The CDR3 totals 16 residues. Looked up from germline, CDR1 is SQVTM and CDR2 is ANQGSEA. The DNA of the CDR3 is TGCAGCGTTGAAGATTTAGGACAGCGCTCTGGAAACACCATATATTTT. It codes for CSVEDLGQRSGNTIYF.

Comments on this clonotype: One junction end does not reproduce the germline sequence, and a read error may be involved. This chain joins TRBV5-1 and TRBJ2-7; a possible D gene is TRBD1 (6 bases). CDR3 length: 12 residues. Germline CDR1 is SGHRS and CDR2 is YFSETQ. This CDR3 reads CASSLTGLRWDF. The CDR3 DNA reads as TGCGCCAGCAGCCTGACAGGCCTCCGGTGGGACTTC.

The chain carries TRBV5-4 and TRBJ2-3; TRBD2 matches 8 bases. V lost 3 bases and J lost 4; bases outside the gene matches: 13. Germline V gives CDR1 SGHNT, CDR2 YYREEE (reference sequence). CDR3 length: 17 amino acids. The CDR3 sequence: CASSYPFAGGDADTQYF. CDR3 DNA: TGTGCCAGCAGCTACCCCTTTGCGGGAGGTGACGCAGATACGCAGTATTTT.

On this clonotype itself: At one of its ends the junction is not consistent with the germline gene, which may arise from a read error. This sequence joins TRBV5-1 and TRBJ2-7; D is possibly TRBD1 or TRBD2 (6 bases each). The CDR3 extends over 16 amino acids. Germline CDR1 and CDR2: SGHRS and YFSETQ. DNA of the CDR3: TGCGCCAGCAGCCCTACATTCCCCGGGGGCTTCTACGAGCCGTACTTC. Protein product: CASSPTFPGGFYEPYF.

About this clonotype itself: Here the CDR3 omits its conserved ending phenylalanine or tryptophan, so a read error is the likely source. This rearrangement joins TRBV29-1 to TRBJ2-1; 8 bases are a match to TRBD2. The CDR3 is 14 amino acids. Germline CDR1 is SQVTM and CDR2 is ANQGSEA. V lost 3 bases and J lost 4; bases outside the gene matches: 5. CDR3 bases: TGCAGCGTTGACGCTCGCGGGAGGTACAATGAGCAGTTCCTC. Protein sequence: CSVDARGRYNEQFL.

This clonotype was detected many times. The chain links TRBV27 to TRBJ1-5; 9 nucleotides line up with TRBD1. V lost 5 bases and J lost 9; bases outside the gene matches: 8. The CDR3 consists of 14 residues. In germline, CDR1 is MNHEY, CDR2 SMNVEV (reference sequence). The CDR3 region has the DNA TGTGCCAGCAGTCCTGGGACAGGGCAGCGGCCCCAGCATTTT. Its translation is CASSPGTGQRPQHF.

With regard to this clonotype: This may come from a read error, since a much larger clone is one base off. This chain uses TRBV28 with TRBJ1-5, with D possibly matching TRBD1 (6 bases). The CDR3 extends over 14 amino acids. Germline V gene data show CDR1 as MDHEN and CDR2 as SYDVKM. Trimming left V 8 bases short and J 6 bases short, with 17 bases between. The CDR3 sequence is CASGARGAGQPQHF. CDR3 nucleotide sequence: TGTGCCAGCGGTGCACGGGGGGCAGGTCAGCCCCAGCATTTT.

The table lists this clonotype with a few counts. The V gene is TRBV27, the J gene TRBJ2-1; a weak D match, TRBD2 (6 bases). The germline V and J ends were trimmed by 5 bases and 0 bases, with 14 bases remaining between them. Germline V gene data show CDR1 as MNHEY and CDR2 as SMNVEV (reference sequence). There are 16 residues in the CDR3. The CDR3 loop reads CASSPLAQSSYNEQFF. As DNA, the CDR3 is TGTGCCAGCAGTCCTCTAGCGCAGAGCTCCTACAATGAGCAGTTCTTC.